Described below is a single T cell receptor beta chain sequence and its context. The antigen is not known. At cycle 4 day 1, cycle 7 day 1, and baseline, blood was sampled. Profiled with immunoSEQ multiplex PCR; TCRdb holds only in-frame clones, not every one. The sample includes about 49,000 clones, just under 95% of them seen just once. This sample is drawn from a study of OX40 agonist ivuxolimab in advanced cancers. Study information: Ivuxolimab, an agonistic anti-OX40 (CD134) antibody, was given to patients. The group had a mean age of about 65 years, ranged from roughly 23 to 85, and was around 82% male. Study-wide points: At 0.1 to 3.0 mg/kg, clonal expansion of CD4+ and CD8+ blood T cells had occurred by week 6.

The TCR sequence derives from an adult with an advanced solid tumor such as melanoma, head and neck, liver or kidney cancer. The specimen comprised CD4+ or CD8+ T cells sorted from blood, sampled in a trial of the OX40 agonist ivuxolimab.

The CDR3 nucleotides are TGTGCCAGCAGCGTAGATGTGTTCTACGAGCAGTACTTC. It specifies CASSVDVFYEQYF. The V and J genes are TRBV9 and TRBJ2-7; D gene ambiguous. The CDR3 spans 13 residues. V lost 0 bases and J 3 bases, leaving 7 bases between the germline ends. CDR1 is SGDLS, CDR2 YYNGEE, per germline.